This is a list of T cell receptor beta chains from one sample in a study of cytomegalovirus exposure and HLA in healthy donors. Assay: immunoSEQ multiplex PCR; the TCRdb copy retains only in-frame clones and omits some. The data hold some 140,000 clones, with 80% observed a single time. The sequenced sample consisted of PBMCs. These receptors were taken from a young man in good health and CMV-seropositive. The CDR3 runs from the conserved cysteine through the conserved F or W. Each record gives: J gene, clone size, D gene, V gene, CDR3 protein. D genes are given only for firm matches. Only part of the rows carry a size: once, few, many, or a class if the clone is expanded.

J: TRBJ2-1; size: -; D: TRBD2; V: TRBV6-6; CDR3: CASKSLAGDLNEQFF
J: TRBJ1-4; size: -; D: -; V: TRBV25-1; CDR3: CASSDVAAGNEKLFF
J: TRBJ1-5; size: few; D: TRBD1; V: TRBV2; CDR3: CASRRGQGTRQPQHF
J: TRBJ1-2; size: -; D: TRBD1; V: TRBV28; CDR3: CASRVDRDGYTF
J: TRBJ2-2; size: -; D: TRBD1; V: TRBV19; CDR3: CASRSPSGQGERDRELFF
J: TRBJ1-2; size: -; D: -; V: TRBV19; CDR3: CASSPQAGPTGYYGYTF
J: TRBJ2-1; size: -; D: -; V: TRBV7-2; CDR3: CASSLARGPTEQFF
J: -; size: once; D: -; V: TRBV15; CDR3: CATRPRGGYEQYF
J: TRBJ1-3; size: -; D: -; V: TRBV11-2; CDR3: CASGPSEGKSGNTIYF
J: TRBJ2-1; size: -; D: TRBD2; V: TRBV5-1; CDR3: CASSLIAGGTYNEQFF
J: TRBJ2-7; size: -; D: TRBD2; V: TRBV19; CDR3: CASSPTGLEGEQYF
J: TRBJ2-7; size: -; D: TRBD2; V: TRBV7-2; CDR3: CASSLGGSAPVKQYF
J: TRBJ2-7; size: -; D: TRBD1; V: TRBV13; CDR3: CASSLVDRANEQYF
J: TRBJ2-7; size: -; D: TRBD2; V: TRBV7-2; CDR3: CASSPGGEGLPEQYF
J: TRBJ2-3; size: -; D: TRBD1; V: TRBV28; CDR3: CASRPYLGTGGLTDTQYF
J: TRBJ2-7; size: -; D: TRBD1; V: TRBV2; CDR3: CASSEISGQGSEQYF
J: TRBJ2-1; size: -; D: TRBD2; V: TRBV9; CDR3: CASSVATGGSSYNEQFF
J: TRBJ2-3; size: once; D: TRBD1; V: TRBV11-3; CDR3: CASGTGDTIDTQYF
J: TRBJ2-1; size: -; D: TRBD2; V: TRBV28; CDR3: CASSFLAGGQFAGEQFF
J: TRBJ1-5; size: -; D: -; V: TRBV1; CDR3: CTSSQVGGETYSNQPQHF
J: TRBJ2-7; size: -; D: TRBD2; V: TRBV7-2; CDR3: CASSLVAGGARYEQYF
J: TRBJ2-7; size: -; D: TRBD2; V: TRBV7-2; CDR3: CASSLLLAGALEQYF
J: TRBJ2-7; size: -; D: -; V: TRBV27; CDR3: CASSLAETGHEQYF
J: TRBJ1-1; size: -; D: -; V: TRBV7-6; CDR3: CASSLGPSGPTEAFF
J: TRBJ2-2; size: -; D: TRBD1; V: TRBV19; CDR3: CASGRQGNTGELFF
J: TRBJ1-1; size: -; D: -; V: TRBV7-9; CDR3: CASSLGVTEAFF
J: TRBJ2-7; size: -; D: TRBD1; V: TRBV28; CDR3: CASSTSGQRILYEQYF
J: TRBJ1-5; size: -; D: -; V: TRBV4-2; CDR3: CASSQVMSGGNQPQHF
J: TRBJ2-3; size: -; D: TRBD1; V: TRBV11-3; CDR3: CASSLATGGRTDTQYF
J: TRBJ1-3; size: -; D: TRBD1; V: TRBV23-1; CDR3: CASSQSLDGTAHLPQSSGNTIYF
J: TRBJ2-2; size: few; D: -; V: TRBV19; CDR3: CASSIGGIVGTGELFF
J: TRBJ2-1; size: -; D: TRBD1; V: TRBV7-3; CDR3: CASSTQGNEQFF
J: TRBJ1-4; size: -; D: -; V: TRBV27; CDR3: CASSLVGRSNEKLFF
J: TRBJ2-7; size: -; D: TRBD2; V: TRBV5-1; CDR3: CASALGAGFYEQYF
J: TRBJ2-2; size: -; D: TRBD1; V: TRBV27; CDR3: CASSPLDYGTGGPGWLFF
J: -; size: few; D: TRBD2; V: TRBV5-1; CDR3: CASSLFSGRSSYEQYF
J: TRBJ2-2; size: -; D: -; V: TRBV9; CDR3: CASRGSSGTGELFF
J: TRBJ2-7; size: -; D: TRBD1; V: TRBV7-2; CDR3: CASSYRQGARTYEQYF
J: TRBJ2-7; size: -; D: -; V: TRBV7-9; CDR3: CSSSPMSYEQYF
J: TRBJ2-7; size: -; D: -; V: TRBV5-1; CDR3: CASSLESISYEQYF